This T cell receptor beta chain came from a study of shared clonotypes between healthy human individuals. The length of the CDR3 is 14 residues. The junction had 5 bases not matched to a gene; V was cut back by 7 bases and J by 2 bases. The germline CDR1 and CDR2 sequences are LNHDA and SQIVND (reference sequence). All donors were healthy HIV-negative adults lacking recent acute infections or vaccinations. Original data processing: Junction-only sequences without quality scores were provided by ImmunoSEQ, so filtering was different. TCRdb's copy holds only in-frame clones and misses some; the assay was immunoSEQ multiplex PCR. Clonal size and the V and J genes are those of that table, whereas D and trimming came from the DNA. The table lists 2 million to 2.5 million clones, 85% to 95% of them singletons.

V and J are TRBV19 and TRBJ1-5; 7 bases match TRBD1. The sequence was obtained from a man aged 18 to 30 in good health. Some clones in this sample may be carry-over from other donors' samples. The material sequenced was naive CD4+ T cells from PBMCs. Sample subset: CD45RA+ positively selected. CDR3 sequence: CASNLQGGNQPQHF. The CDR3 DNA is TGTGCCAGTAATCTCCAGGGGGGCAATCAGCCCCAGCATTTT.